This T cell receptor beta chain was captured in a study of T-cell reconstitution after alpha-beta-depleted transplantation in children. The library targeted TCRbeta and was prepared with unique molecular identifiers. TCRdb called the PCR reads again in MiXCR, with one record for every CDR3 protein. Among roughly 400,000 distinct CDR3 sequences listed, approximately 20% were seen once. This CDR3 region has 13 residues. Per germline, CDR1 MDHEN and CDR2 SYDVKM. The V segment lost 8 bases and the J segment 3 bases; nucleotides outside the gene matches: 4. Sample: PBMCs from the stem cell graft donor, taken from the stem cell graft. The TCR originated in a human donor who donated a stem cell graft to a child with acute myeloid leukemia. The V call is TRBV28, the J call TRBJ1-3; 7 nucleotides align to TRBD1. The CDR3 DNA follows: TGTGCCAGCGCGACAGGGTTTGGAAACACCATATATTTT. This sequence encodes CASATGFGNTIYF.